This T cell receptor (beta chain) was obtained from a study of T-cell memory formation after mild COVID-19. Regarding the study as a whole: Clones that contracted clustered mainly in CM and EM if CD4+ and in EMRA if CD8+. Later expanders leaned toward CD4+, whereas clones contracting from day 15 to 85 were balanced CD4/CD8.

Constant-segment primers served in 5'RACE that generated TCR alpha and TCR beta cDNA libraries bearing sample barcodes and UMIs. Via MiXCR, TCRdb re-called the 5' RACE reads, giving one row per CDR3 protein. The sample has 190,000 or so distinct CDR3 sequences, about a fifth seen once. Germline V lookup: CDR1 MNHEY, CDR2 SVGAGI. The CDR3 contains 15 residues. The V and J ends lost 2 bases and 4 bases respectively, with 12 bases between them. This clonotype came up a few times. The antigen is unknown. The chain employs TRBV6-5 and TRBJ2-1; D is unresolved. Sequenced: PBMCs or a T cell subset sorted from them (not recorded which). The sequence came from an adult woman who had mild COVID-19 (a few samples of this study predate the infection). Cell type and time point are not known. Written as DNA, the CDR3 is TGTGCCAGCAGTTACGGGCTAGTAGGGTACAATGAGCAGTTCTTC. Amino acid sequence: CASSYGLVGYNEQFF.